The sequence of this TCR beta chain was determined in a study of blood T cell repertoires in COVID-19. Study background: Donors in the United States, Italy and Spain gave samples during acute or convalescent COVID-19. T cells, B-cell-depleted T cells, or PBMCs provided the cDNA or gDNA that served as material.

The protocol was immunoSEQ multiplex PCR, while the TCRdb copy is restricted to in-frame clones and leaves out a portion. The profile covers hundreds of thousands of clones, with about 86% appearing a single time and about 8.9% taken by the ten largest. In germline, CDR1 is MNHEY, CDR2 SVGAGI. This CDR3 is 13 amino acids long. The trim removed 8 bases at V and 2 bases at J, leaving 5 bases unmatched. This TCR came from a man older than 75 with acute or convalescent COVID-19. Sequences were obtained from peripheral blood. The chain recombines TRBV6-5 with TRBJ2-7; TRBD1 matches at 8 bases. For the CDR3, the DNA is TGTGCCAGCCCGGACAGGGAAACCTACGAGCAGTACTTC. It is translated as CASPDRETYEQYF.